This note documents a single TCR beta chain sequence. Repertoires were generated with immunoSEQ multiplex PCR, while TCRdb's copy carries only in-frame clones and drops some. The sample lists about 88,000 clones; approximately 91% were seen once. The record originates from a study of blood T cell repertoires in COVID-19. V was trimmed by 7 bases and J by 4 bases, leaving 18 bases between them. CDR1 and CDR2 (germline): MRHNA, SNTAGT. The CDR3 sequence is 15 residues long. The sequence was obtained from a woman aged 80 or over with acute or convalescent COVID-19. The sequencing sample was made of peripheral blood. The chain is built from TRBV6-4 and TRBJ2-3, with a possible D match to TRBD2 (6 bases). CDR3 sequence (DNA): TGTGCCAGCAAAAGGGACTTGGGGGGTGCAGATACGCAGTATTTT. Its protein is CASKRDLGGADTQYF.